What follows describes a single TCR beta chain. The sample is drawn from a study of shared clonotypes between healthy human individuals. This table comes from immunoSEQ multiplex PCR, and its TCRdb copy is limited to in-frame clones, with some not included. Of about 1.1 million clones in the sample, roughly 77% were seen once. The sequence derives from a man aged 18 to 30 in good health. Some clones in this sample may be carry-over from other donors' samples. The sequenced sample was memory CD4+ T cells from PBMCs. Subset: CD45RA-negative fraction.

The CDR3 nucleotides read TGTGCCAGTAGTCAGCCCCGCAGGGAAGGCAGCACAGATACGCAGTATTTT. Translating it yields CASSQPRREGSTDTQYF. The gene calls are TRBV19 and TRBJ2-3, with D perhaps TRBD1 (5 bases). Trimming stripped 5 bases from V and 0 bases from J, with 18 bases between. The germline CDR1 and CDR2 sequences are LNHDA and SQIVND (reference sequence). The CDR3 is 17 residues long.